This T cell receptor beta chain was recorded in a study of blood T cell repertoires in COVID-19. Study overall: The United States, Italy and Spain provided the acute and convalescent COVID-19 samples. PBMCs, B-cell-depleted T cells, or T cells provided the cDNA or gDNA that made up the material.

This CDR3 contains 15 residues. CDR1 is SGHAT, CDR2 FQNNGV, per germline. V was clipped by 2 bases and J by 2 bases, with 11 bases between them. Per the authors' pipeline: Amplification of reference gene primers was used by the study to estimate nucleated cell counts. TCRdb's table, derived via immunoSEQ multiplex PCR, lists solely in-frame clones and lacks some. Clone size and V and J calls were adopted from that table, with D and trimming inferred from the DNA. The sample lists roughly 670,000 clones; about 87% were seen once. The chain carries TRBV11-2 and TRBJ2-3, with D uncertain. The sample taken for sequencing was peripheral blood. The sequence derives from a woman aged 18-35 years with acute or convalescent COVID-19. The CDR3 DNA reads TGTGCCAGCAGCTTATACTGGTCCTCCACAGATACGCAGTATTTT. Translation: CASSLYWSSTDTQYF.